Below, 7 T cell receptor beta chains from the same sample are listed, as sequenced in a study of neoadjuvant anti-PD-1 for oral cavity cancer. Libraries were prepared by immunoSEQ multiplex PCR; TCRdb keeps only in-frame clonotypes and omits some of them. The sample lists about 14,000 clones, 70% occurring once. The specimen comprised PBMCs, sampled before nivolumab (anti-PD-1) treatment. The origin of the receptors is a person between 35 and 79 years old with oral cavity squamous cell carcinoma.

This clone was counted only a few times. This chain joins TRBV29-1 and TRBJ1-1; TRBD1 aligns across 7 bases. The CDR3 extends over 13 amino acids. Germline V CDR1 and CDR2: SQVTM, ANQGSEA. J lost 0 bases, V lost 5 bases, and 3 bases had no gene match. The CDR3 sequence is CSVPGQVNTEAFF. CDR3 nucleotide sequence: TGCAGCGTTCCAGGACAGGTGAACACTGAAGCTTTCTTT.

This clone came up a few times. V and J are TRBV4-2 and TRBJ2-1, with 8 bases aligning to TRBD1. Germline CDR1 and CDR2: LGHNA and YNFKEQ. The CDR3 has 16 amino acids. V shed 1 base, J shed 2 bases, and the junction held 4 bases outside the gene matches. CDR3 amino acids: CASSQADRVAYNEQFF. Here the CDR3 DNA reads TGTGCCAGCAGCCAAGCGGACAGGGTGGCCTACAATGAGCAGTTCTTC.

This clone was observed once. V is TRBV13 and J is TRBJ2-2, with TRBD1 identical over 9 bases. V lost 4 bases, J lost 4 bases, and 7 bases stayed unmatched. There are 16 residues in the CDR3. Germline loops: CDR1 PRHDT, CDR2 FYEKMQ (reference sequence). CDR3 coding DNA: TGTGCCAGCAGCTACACCGGGACAGGGCTCACCGGGGAGCTGTTTTTT. This gives the protein CASSYTGTGLTGELFF.

This sequence joins TRBV27 and TRBJ2-7, with D unresolved. With 4 bases removed from V and 6 bases from J, the gap between germline ends came to 10 bases. Germline assignment: CDR1 MNHEY and CDR2 SMNVEV (reference sequence). This CDR3 region has 12 residues. The CDR3 spells CASSYSFGEQYF. The CDR3 DNA sequence: TGTGCCAGCAGTTACAGTTTTGGCGAGCAGTACTTC.

The chain is built from TRBV6-1 and TRBJ2-1; possible D gene TRBD2, 7 bases. CDR3 length: 16 residues. The V gene's germline CDR1 is MNHNS and CDR2 SASEGT. The ends were cut back, 3 bases at V and 0 bases at J, with 12 bases in the middle. Here the CDR3 reads CASSDGAGASYNEQFF. The CDR3 nucleotides are TGTGCCAGCAGTGACGGGGCGGGGGCCTCCTACAATGAGCAGTTCTTC.

V usage is TRBV30 and J usage is TRBJ1-6; no definite D call. Trimming took 2 bases from V and 7 from J, leaving 15 bases between them. Germline V lookup: CDR1 GTSNPN, CDR2 SVGIG (reference sequence). This CDR3 is 15 amino acids long. This chain's CDR3 is CAWSPPRGRNSPLHF. DNA of the CDR3: TGTGCCTGGAGTCCGCCACGGGGAAGAAATTCACCCCTCCACTTT.

In its sample, this clone was seen a few times. V and J are TRBV7-8 and TRBJ1-1; D unclear. Deletions cut 5 bases from V and 3 bases from J, with 13 bases between. This CDR3 region has 14 residues. CDR1 is SGHVS, CDR2 FQNEAQ, per germline. Here the CDR3 DNA reads TGTGCCAGCAGCCCCCGGAATTTGGACACTGAAGCTTTCTTT. Translation: CASSPRNLDTEAFF.